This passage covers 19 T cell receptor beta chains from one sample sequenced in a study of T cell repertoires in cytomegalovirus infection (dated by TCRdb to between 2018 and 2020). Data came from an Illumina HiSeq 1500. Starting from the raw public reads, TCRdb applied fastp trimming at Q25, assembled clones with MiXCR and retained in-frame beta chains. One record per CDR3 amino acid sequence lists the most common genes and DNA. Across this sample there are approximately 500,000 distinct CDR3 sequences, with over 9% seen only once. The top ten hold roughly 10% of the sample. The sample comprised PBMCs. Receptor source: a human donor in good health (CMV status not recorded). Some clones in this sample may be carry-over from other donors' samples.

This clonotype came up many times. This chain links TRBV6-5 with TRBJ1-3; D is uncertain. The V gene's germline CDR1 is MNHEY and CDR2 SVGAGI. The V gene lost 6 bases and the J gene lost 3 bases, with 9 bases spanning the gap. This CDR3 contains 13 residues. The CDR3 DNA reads TGTGCCAGCAGGGAGCCGGTTGGAAACACCATATATTTT. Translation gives CASREPVGNTIYF.

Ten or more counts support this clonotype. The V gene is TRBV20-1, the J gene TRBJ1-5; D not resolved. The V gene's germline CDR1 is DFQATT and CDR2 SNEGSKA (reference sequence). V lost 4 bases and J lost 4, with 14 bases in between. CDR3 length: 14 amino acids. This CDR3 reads CSAIPSGPNQPQHF. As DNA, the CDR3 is TGCAGTGCTATCCCGTCCGGGCCTAATCAGCCCCAGCATTTT.

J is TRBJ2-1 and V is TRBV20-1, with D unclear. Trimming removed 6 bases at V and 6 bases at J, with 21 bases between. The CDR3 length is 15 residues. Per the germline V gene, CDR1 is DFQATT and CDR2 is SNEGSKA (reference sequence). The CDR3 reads CSAKSLDAATNEQFF. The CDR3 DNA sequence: TGCAGTGCGAAGTCTTTGGACGCCGCAACCAATGAGCAGTTCTTC.

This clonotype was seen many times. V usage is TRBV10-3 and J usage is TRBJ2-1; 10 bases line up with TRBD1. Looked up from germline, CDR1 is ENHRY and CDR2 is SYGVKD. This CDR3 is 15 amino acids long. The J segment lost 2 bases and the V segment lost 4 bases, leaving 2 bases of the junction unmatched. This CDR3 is CAISGDRGPYNEQFF. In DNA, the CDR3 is TGTGCCATCAGTGGGGACAGGGGTCCCTACAATGAGCAGTTCTTC.

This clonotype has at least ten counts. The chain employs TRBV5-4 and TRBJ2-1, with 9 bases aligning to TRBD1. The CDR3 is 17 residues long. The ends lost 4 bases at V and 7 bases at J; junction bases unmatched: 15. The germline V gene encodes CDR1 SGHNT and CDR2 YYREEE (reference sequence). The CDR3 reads CASSQRGYRGQRNEQFF. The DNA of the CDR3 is TGTGCCAGCAGCCAGAGGGGGTACAGGGGGCAAAGGAATGAGCAGTTCTTC.

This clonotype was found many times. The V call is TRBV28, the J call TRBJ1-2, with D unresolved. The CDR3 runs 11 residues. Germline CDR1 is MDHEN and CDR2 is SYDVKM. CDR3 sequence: CAVEGNYGYTF. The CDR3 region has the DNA TGTGCAGTGGAGGGAAACTATGGCTACACCTTC.

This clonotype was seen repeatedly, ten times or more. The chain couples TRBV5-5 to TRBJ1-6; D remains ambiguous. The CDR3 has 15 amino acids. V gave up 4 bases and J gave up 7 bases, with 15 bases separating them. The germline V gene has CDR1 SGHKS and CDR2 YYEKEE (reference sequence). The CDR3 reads CASSPAASMNSPLHF. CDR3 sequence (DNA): TGTGCCAGCAGCCCGGCGGCCAGTATGAATTCACCCCTCCACTTT.

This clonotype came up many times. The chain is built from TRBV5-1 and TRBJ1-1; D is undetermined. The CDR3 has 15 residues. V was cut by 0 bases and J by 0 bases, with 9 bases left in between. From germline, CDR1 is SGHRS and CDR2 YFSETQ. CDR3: CASSLVIGVNTEAFF. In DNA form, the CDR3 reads TGCGCCAGCAGCTTGGTGATAGGAGTGAACACTGAAGCTTTCTTT.

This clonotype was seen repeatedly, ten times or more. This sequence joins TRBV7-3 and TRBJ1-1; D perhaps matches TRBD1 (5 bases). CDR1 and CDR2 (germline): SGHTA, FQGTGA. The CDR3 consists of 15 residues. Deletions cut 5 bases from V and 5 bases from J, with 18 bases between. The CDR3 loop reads CASSGAGRPGTEAFF. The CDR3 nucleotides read TGTGCCAGCAGCGGAGCAGGGCGGCCGGGGACTGAAGCTTTCTTT.

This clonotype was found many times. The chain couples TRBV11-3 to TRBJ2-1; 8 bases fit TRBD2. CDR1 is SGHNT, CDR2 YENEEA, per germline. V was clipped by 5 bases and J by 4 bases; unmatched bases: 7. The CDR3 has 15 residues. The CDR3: CASSKSGGRYNEQFF. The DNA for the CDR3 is TGTGCCAGCAGCAAGAGCGGGGGACGATACAATGAGCAGTTCTTC.

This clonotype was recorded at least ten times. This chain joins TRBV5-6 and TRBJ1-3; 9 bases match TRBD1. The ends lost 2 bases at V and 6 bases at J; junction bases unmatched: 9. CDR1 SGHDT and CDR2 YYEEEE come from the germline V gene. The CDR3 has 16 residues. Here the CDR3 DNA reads TGTGCCAGCAGCTTTATCGGGACAGGGTCCGAAAACACCATATATTTT. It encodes CASSFIGTGSENTIYF.

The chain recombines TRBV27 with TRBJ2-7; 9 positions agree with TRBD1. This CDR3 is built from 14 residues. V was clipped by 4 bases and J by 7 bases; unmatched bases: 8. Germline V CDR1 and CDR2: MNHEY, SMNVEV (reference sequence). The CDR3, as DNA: TGTGCCAGCAGTTGGGGACAGGGATCGTTTGAGCAGTACTTC. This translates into CASSWGQGSFEQYF.

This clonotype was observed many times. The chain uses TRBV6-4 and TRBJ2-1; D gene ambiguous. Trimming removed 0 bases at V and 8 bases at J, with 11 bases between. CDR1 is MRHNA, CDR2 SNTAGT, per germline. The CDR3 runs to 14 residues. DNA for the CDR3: TGTGCCAGCAGTGACTCGCCAGGATACGATGAGCAGTTCTTC. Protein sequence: CASSDSPGYDEQFF.

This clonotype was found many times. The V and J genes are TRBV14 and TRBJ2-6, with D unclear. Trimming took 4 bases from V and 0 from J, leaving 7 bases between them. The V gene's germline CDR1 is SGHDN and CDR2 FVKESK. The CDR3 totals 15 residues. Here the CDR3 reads CASSPRRSGANVLTF. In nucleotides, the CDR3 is TGTGCCAGCAGCCCCAGACGCTCTGGGGCCAACGTCCTGACTTTC.

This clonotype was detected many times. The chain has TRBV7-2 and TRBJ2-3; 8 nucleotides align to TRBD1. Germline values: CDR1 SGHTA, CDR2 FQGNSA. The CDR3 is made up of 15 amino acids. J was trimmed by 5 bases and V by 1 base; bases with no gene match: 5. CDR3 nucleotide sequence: TGTGCCAGCAGCTTAGATGCGACAGGGGTAGATACGCAGTATTTT. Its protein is CASSLDATGVDTQYF. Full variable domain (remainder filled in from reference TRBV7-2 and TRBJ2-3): GAGVSQSPSNKVTEKGKDVELRCDPISGHTALYWYRQSLGQGLEFLIYFQGNSAPDKSGLPSDRFSAERTGGSVSTLTIQRTQQEDSAVYLCASSLDATGVDTQYFGPGTRLTVL.

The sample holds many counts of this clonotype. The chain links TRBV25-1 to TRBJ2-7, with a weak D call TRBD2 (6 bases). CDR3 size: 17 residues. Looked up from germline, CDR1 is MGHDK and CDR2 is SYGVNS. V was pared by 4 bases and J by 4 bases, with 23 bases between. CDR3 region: CASSGSHGTPLGYEQYF. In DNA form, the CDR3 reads TGTGCCAGCAGTGGTTCACACGGGACTCCACTCGGGTACGAGCAGTACTTC.

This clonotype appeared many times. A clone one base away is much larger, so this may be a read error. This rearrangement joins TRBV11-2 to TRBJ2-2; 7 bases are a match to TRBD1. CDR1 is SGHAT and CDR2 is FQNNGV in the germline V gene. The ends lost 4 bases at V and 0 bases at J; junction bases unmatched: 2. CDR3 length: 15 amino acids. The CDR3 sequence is CASSYGTANTGELFF. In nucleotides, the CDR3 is TGTGCCAGCAGCTACGGGACAGCGAACACCGGGGAGCTGTTTTTT.

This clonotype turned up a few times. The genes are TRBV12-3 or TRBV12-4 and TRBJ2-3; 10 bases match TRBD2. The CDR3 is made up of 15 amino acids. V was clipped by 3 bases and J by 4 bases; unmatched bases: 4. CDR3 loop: CASSFSGGPADTQYF. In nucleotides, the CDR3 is TGTGCCAGCAGTTTTAGCGGGGGGCCGGCAGATACGCAGTATTTT.

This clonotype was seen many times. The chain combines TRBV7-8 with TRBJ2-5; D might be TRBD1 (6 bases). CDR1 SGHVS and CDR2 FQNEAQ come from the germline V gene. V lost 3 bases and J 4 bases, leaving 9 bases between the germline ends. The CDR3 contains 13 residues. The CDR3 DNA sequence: TGTGCCAGCAGCTTCACAGGGAGAGAGACCCAGTACTTC. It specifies CASSFTGRETQYF.